The 17 T cell receptor beta chains presented below share a single source sample, sequenced in a study of cytomegalovirus exposure and HLA in healthy donors. 13 Jbeta primers and 60 Vbeta primers were used for the PCR. Repertoires were generated with immunoSEQ multiplex PCR, while TCRdb's copy carries only in-frame clones and drops some. The sample records about 150,000 clones, about 72% being singletons. The sequenced sample was PBMCs. The receptor set was obtained from a man aged 55-75 years in good health and CMV-seronegative.

The rearrangement uses TRBV7-2 and TRBJ1-1; 9 positions agree with TRBD1. The germline gives CDR1 SGHTA, CDR2 FQGNSA. Unmatched junction bases numbered 17, after V lost 5 bases and J lost 4 bases. There are 18 residues in the CDR3. The CDR3 DNA reads TGTGCCAGCAGCCCTTTGGACAGGGGTCGTCCCTGGGGCACTGAAGCTTTCTTT. It specifies CASSPLDRGRPWGTEAFF.

The CDR3 bases are TGCAGCGTTGACGGGCAGGGTCGTGAGACCCAGTACTTC. Its translation is CSVDGQGRETQYF. The chain joins TRBV29-1 to TRBJ2-5; D perhaps matches TRBD1 (5 bases). The CDR3 has 13 residues. The germline V gene has CDR1 SQVTM and CDR2 ANQGSEA. Deletions cut 3 bases from V and 5 bases from J, with 13 bases between.

The rearrangement joins TRBV30 to TRBJ2-7, with D hard to call. The germline gives CDR1 GTSNPN, CDR2 SVGIG (reference sequence). The CDR3 totals 12 residues. The ends were cut back, 0 bases at V and 6 bases at J, with 9 bases in the middle. CDR3 protein: CAWSVRVPEQYF. The CDR3 nucleotides are TGTGCCTGGAGTGTACGGGTACCCGAGCAGTACTTC.

The table lists this clone with a count of one. J is TRBJ1-4 and V is TRBV4-1, with 7 bases aligning to TRBD1. Germline values: CDR1 MGHRA, CDR2 YSYEKL. The V and J ends lost 7 bases and 8 bases, in that order; junction bases with no gene match: 16. CDR3 length: 16 amino acids. DNA of the CDR3: TGCGCCAGCACGACGGACAGGAGCCATCCGTCAGAAAAACTGTTTTTT. Its protein is CASTTDRSHPSEKLFF.

The V call is TRBV28, the J call TRBJ2-7, with D maybe TRBD2 (6 bases). With 3 bases removed from V and 6 bases from J, the gap between germline ends came to 18 bases. This CDR3 is 15 amino acids long. CDR1 and CDR2 from the germline V gene are MDHEN and SYDVKM. The CDR3 DNA follows: TGTGCCAGCAGTTTGCCCGGGACTCCGTCTGGCGAGCAGTACTTC. Its protein is CASSLPGTPSGEQYF.

The chain has TRBV9 and TRBJ1-2; weak D call: TRBD1 (5 bases). Germline V lookup: CDR1 SGDLS, CDR2 YYNGEE. This CDR3 is 13 amino acids long. V was trimmed by 0 bases and J by 4 bases, leaving 7 bases between them. This chain's CDR3 is CASSVGDSYGYTF. For the CDR3, the DNA is TGTGCCAGCAGCGTAGGTGACAGCTATGGCTACACCTTC.

The genes are TRBV10-3 and TRBJ1-6; D not certain. The CDR3 covers 18 residues. V was shortened by 0 bases and J by 6 bases, with 18 bases between the two germline ends. Per the germline V gene, CDR1 is ENHRY and CDR2 is SYGVKD. In DNA, the CDR3 is TGTGCCATCAGTGAGTCCTCGGGTGGGTTCGGCGGTAATTCACCCCTCCACTTT. It specifies CAISESSGGFGGNSPLHF.

The chain joins TRBV6-6 to TRBJ2-1; 9 positions agree with TRBD2. Germline CDR1 reads MNHNY; CDR2 reads SVGAGI (reference sequence). The CDR3 extends over 14 amino acids. Trimming cost V 6 bases and J 14 bases; bases outside gene matches: 14. The CDR3 region has the DNA TGTGCCAGCAGCACAACCCCTTGGCGGGAGGGCAAGTTCTTC. This translates into CASSTTPWREGKFF.

The CDR3 coding sequence is TGTGCCAGACAAGACGGACAGGGTGGATATGGCTACACCTTC. Protein: CARQDGQGGYGYTF. The chain has TRBV2 and TRBJ1-2; the match to TRBD1 covers 8 bases. The germline V gene has CDR1 SNHLY and CDR2 FYNNEI. The V gene end was trimmed by 9 bases and the J gene end by 5 bases; junction bases not matched to a gene: 11. There are 14 residues in the CDR3.

The rearrangement links TRBV27 to TRBJ2-3; 11 nucleotides align to TRBD2. The trim removed 6 bases at V and 3 bases at J, leaving 5 bases unmatched. From germline, CDR1 is MNHEY and CDR2 SMNVEV (reference sequence). The CDR3 extends over 15 amino acids. DNA of the CDR3: TGTGCCAGCAGAGGACTAGCGGGTTATACAGATACGCAGTATTTT. It is translated as CASRGLAGYTDTQYF.

This CDR3 is CASSIRAGYSYEQYF. The CDR3 DNA reads TGTGCCAGCTCGATCAGGGCAGGGTACTCCTACGAGCAGTACTTC. The chain is built from TRBV18 and TRBJ2-7, with D perhaps matching TRBD1 (5 bases). The germline CDR1 and CDR2 sequences are KGHSH and LQKENI. V was clipped by 6 bases and J by 0 bases, with 15 bases between them. The CDR3 is made up of 15 amino acids. Using reference TRBV18 and TRBJ2-7 for the parts outside the CDR3, the full variable domain is NAGVMQNPRHLVRRRGQEARLRCSPMKGHSHVYWYRQLPEEGLKFMVYLQKENIIDESGMPKERFSAEFPKEGPSILRIQQVVRGDSAAYFCASSIRAGYSYEQYFGPGTRLTVT.

This chain links TRBV28 with TRBJ2-7; possible D gene TRBD2, 7 bases. This CDR3 is 14 amino acids long. CDR1 is MDHEN and CDR2 is SYDVKM in the germline V gene. The germline V and J ends were trimmed by 3 bases and 3 bases, with 12 bases remaining between them. The CDR3 spells CASSFGGPNYEQYF. CDR3 nucleotides: TGTGCCAGCAGTTTCGGGGGGCCAAACTACGAGCAGTACTTC. Supplemented by reference TRBV28 and TRBJ2-7, the full variable domain reads DVKVTQSSRYLVKRTGEKVFLECVQDMDHENMFWYRQDPGLGLRLIYFSYDVKMKEKGDIPEGYSVSREKKERFSLILESASTNQTSMYLCASSFGGPNYEQYFGPGTRLTVT.

V and J are TRBV28 and TRBJ2-2; perhaps TRBD1 as D (6 bases). V was cut by 7 bases and J by 4 bases, with 16 bases left in between. The CDR3 is 15 amino acids. Germline loops: CDR1 MDHEN, CDR2 SYDVKM. In DNA form, the CDR3 reads TGTGCCAGCAACATGGACAGAGTAGGCACCGGGGAGCTGTTTTTT. It yields the protein CASNMDRVGTGELFF.

The rearrangement links TRBV19 to TRBJ2-3; 7 positions agree with TRBD1. This CDR3 region has 14 residues. The V gene's germline CDR1 is LNHDA and CDR2 SQIVND (reference sequence). V shed 5 bases, J shed 3 bases, and the junction held 5 bases outside the gene matches. The DNA for the CDR3 is TGTGCCAGTAGTCCCCAGGACAGGACAGATACGCAGTATTTT. This translates into CASSPQDRTDTQYF.

The chain joins TRBV28 to TRBJ2-7; 7 bases are a match to TRBD2. Losses at the gene ends were 4 bases for V and 3 bases for J; bases not matched to a gene: 9. The germline V gene has CDR1 MDHEN and CDR2 SYDVKM. The CDR3 consists of 15 residues. The CDR3 reads CASSSPWGRDYEQYF. CDR3 DNA sequence: TGTGCCAGCAGTTCCCCCTGGGGGAGGGACTACGAGCAGTACTTC.

The chain links TRBV9 to TRBJ2-3, with TRBD1 matching 7 bases. The V gene end was trimmed by 0 bases and the J gene end by 6 bases; junction bases not matched to a gene: 10. The CDR3 contains 16 residues. Germline V lookup: CDR1 SGDLS, CDR2 YYNGEE. The CDR3 nucleotides read TGTGCCAGCAGCGTAGGGGATGGGGGACAGCCCGATACGCAGTATTTT. Translation gives CASSVGDGGQPDTQYF.

The chain employs TRBV14 and TRBJ1-5; a weak D match, TRBD1 (6 bases). The length of the CDR3 is 18 residues. Germline V gene lookup returns CDR1 SGHDN and CDR2 FVKESK. V shed 5 bases and J shed 0 bases, with 20 bases lying between them. The DNA for the CDR3 is TGTGCCAGCAGCTACAGGGAAGAGTATCGGGATAGCAATCAGCCCCAGCATTTT. Its protein is CASSYREEYRDSNQPQHF.